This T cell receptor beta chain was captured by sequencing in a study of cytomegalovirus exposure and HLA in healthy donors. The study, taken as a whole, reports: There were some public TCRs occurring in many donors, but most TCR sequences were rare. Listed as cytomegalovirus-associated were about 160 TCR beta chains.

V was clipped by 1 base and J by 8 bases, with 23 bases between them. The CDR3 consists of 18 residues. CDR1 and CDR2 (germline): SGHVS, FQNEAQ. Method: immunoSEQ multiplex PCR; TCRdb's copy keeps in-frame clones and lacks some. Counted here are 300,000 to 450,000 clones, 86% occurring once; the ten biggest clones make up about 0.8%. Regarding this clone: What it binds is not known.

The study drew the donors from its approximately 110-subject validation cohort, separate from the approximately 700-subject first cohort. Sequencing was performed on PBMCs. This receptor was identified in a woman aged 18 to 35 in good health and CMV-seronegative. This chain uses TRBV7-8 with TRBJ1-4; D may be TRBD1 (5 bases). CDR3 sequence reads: CASSLVLDSQWFGEKLFF. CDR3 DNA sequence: TGTGCCAGCAGCTTAGTTCTCGACAGCCAGTGGTTCGGGGAAAAACTGTTTTTT.